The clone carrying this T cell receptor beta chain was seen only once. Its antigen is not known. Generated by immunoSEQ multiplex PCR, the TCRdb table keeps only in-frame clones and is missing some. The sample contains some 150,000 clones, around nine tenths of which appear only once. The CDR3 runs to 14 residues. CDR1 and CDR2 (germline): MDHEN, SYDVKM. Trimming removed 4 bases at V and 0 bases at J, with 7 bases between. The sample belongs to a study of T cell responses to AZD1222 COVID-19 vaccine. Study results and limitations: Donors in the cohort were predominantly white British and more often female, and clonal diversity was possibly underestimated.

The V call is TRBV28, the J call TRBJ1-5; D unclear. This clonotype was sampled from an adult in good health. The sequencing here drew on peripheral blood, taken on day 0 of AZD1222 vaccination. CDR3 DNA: TGTGCCAGCAGTTCCCAAAATAGCAATCAGCCCCAGCATTTT. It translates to CASSSQNSNQPQHF. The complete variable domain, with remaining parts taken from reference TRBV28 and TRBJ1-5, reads DVKVTQSSRYLVKRTGEKVFLECVQDMDHENMFWYRQDPGLGLRLIYFSYDVKMKEKGDIPEGYSVSREKKERFSLILESASTNQTSMYLCASSSQNSNQPQHFGDGTRLSIL.